Here is one TCR beta chain with its context. Its cognate antigen has yet to be identified. The input lacks base qualities; no much larger clone sits a single base away. The sample belongs to a study of CD8+CD57+ T cells in acquired aplastic anemia (dated by TCRdb to between 2018 and 2020). About the full investigation: Extracted DNA from sorted CD4+ and CD8+ cells averaged approximately 3 ug, ranging from roughly 0.19 to 27.4 ug. CD8+CD57+ expansion was defined as frequency above the mean frequency observed in healthy subjects.

Flow cytometry had shown CD8+CD57+ cell expansion in the patients selected for sequencing. Every patient had severe acquired aplastic anemia, diagnosed using the International Study of Aplastic Anemia and Agranulocytosis and Camitta criteria. Patients had received no therapy at the time of blood sampling. The study deep-sequenced TCR repertoires of sorted CD4+ and CD8+ blood T cells from severe aplastic anemia patients and healthy subjects. Patients were enrolled under clinicaltrials.gov protocols 00001620, 01623167, 00001397, 00071045, 00081523 and 00961064 in the USA. Ficoll-Paque density gradient centrifugation was used to isolate peripheral blood mononuclear cells. CD4+ and CD8+ T cells were sorted by FACS or magnetic beads before DNA extraction. The investigation overall reported the following: Although 25 to 30 CD8+ CDR3 sequences were shared by patients and controls, these sequences appeared highly expressed in patients and within the immunodominant clones of patients. Between patients and healthy controls, no significant difference in CD8+ Simpson's diversity was found (P=0.060).

Genomic DNA was used as template for profiling of TCR beta VDJ combinations and CDR3 sequences. An Illumina HiSeq 2000 was used for TCR repertoire sequencing. In the authors' own workflow: Repertoires were assessed using TRBV/TRBJ rearrangement plots, CDR3 size and DJ length profiles, and Simpson's diversity index. The immunodominant clone was defined as the most abundant DNA sequence in deep sequencing data. CDR3 amino acid sequences were screened for sharing across subjects and were compared with published repertoires and the VDJdb database. TCRdb applied fastp at Q25 and MiXCR to the public reads, then kept only in-frame beta chains. When rows share a CDR3 protein, they turn into one entry using the most common DNA and genes. The V and J calls and clone size come from TCRdb's table, not from the authors' own analysis. This sample has 100,000 to 150,000 distinct CDR3 sequences in its table, and about two fifths of those were observed once. The top ten clonotypes cover over 2% of the sample.

Input material: sorted CD4+, CD8+, or CD8+CD57+ T cells (not recorded which) from PBMCs. The clonotype was recovered from a human donor with aplastic anemia.

The CDR3 region reads CASSRSGTANSPLHF. The sequenced DNA is TGTGCCAGCAGTCGGAGCGGGACAGCTAATTCACCCCTCCACTTT. The rearranged segments are TRBV12-3 or TRBV12-4 and TRBJ1-6; TRBD1 aligns with 7 central bases. The CDR3, from cysteine to phenylalanine, totals 15 residues. Of all the DNA, just the CDR3 is kept, 45 bases in frame from base 1. Compared with germline, V lacks 5 bases and J lacks 6 bases; bases without a gene match: 7.